The sequence of this T cell receptor (beta chain) was determined in a study of beta chain features in type 1 diabetes. Study-wide findings and caveats: Sampled from patients, naive, central memory and Treg TCRB repertoires appeared more similar than those sampled from healthy donors. For Type 1 diabetes patients, all four CD4+ subsets carried TCRB CDR3s that were moderately but significantly shorter.

Every bit of the isolated RNA underwent reverse transcription, so sequencing read expressed TCRB transcripts. This table comes from immunoSEQ multiplex PCR, and its TCRdb copy is limited to in-frame clones, with some not included. The repertoire holds more than 550,000 clones, about an eighth seen once, with just under 0.04% in the top ten. J lost 7 bases, V lost 4 bases, and 6 bases had no gene match. Germline values: CDR1 SNHLY, CDR2 FYNNEI. CDR3 length: 15 residues. A single heparinised draw of approximately 100 mL on average was taken per donor. About this clone itself: Its matching antigen is unknown.

The specimen was naive CD4+ T cells from blood. The source is a man aged 18 to 30 with type 1 diabetes. The chain couples TRBV2 to TRBJ1-6, with 8 bases that match TRBD1. The CDR3 reads CASSGPGTGNSPLHF. The DNA for the CDR3 is TGTGCCAGCAGTGGACCCGGGACAGGAAATTCACCCCTCCACTTT. Based on the CDR3 plus reference TRBV2 and TRBJ1-6, the full variable domain is EPEVTQTPSHQVTQMGQEVILRCVPISNHLYFYWYRQILGQKVEFLVSFYNNEISEKSEIFDDQFSVERPDGSNFTLKIRSTKLEDSAMYFCASSGPGTGNSPLHFGNGTRLTVT.